This TCR beta chain was retrieved from a study of graft-versus-host responses after intestinal transplantation (dated by TCRdb to about 2021). Background on the whole study: The transplants that recipients got were multivisceral, liver-intestinal, or isolated intestinal. Every recipient was given anti-thymocyte globulin induction, followed by around three years of maintenance tacrolimus and steroids. Bulk TCR-beta CDR3 sequencing was used to track graft-versus-host and host-versus-graft alloreactive T cell clones in the graft, circulation and bone marrow after intestinal transplantation. To identify alloreactive clones, pre-transplant mixed lymphocyte reaction products were sequenced and compared with unstimulated pre-transplant donor and recipient T cells. Of the roughly 25 intestinal transplant recipients enrolled in the cohort, one of whom was a retransplant, a few patients without pretransplant specimens were excluded. Donor T cell macrochimerism was defined as a peak of at least 4% donor T cells among recipient peripheral blood mononuclear cells. Instead of going to the commercial service, samples from a few later patients were sequenced in-house on an Illumina MiSeq and processed with MiXCR.

General conclusions and limits of the study: The conclusions were limited by the relatively low number and heterogeneity of the intestinal transplant patients. Patients with donor T cell macrochimerism had high GvH to HvG T cell clonal ratios in their allografts. GvH clones were found in recipient bone marrow, and some of the GvH clones appeared earlier in ileal mucosa or blood, which is consistent with an intestinal mucosal origin. Early after transplant, peak levels of circulating GvH clones were associated with declines in HvG clones.

From V the trimming removes 4 bases and from J it removes 2 bases, while the gene matches leave 2 bases of the junction unaccounted for. The germline V gene (reference sequence) specifies SGHNT as CDR1 and YYREEE as CDR2. The CDR3 sequence holds 13 residues, the cysteine and phenylalanine included. The kept DNA is CDR3 alone, 39 bases in frame from the first base. What this sample's time point label stands for: cells obtained before transplantation from donor or recipient. CD3+CD4+ and CD3+CD8+ populations were FACS-sorted from unstimulated pre-transplant donor and recipient cells taken from spleen or lymph nodes. A note on this clone: This receptor's antigen is unknown. Per-nucleotide qualities are absent, and no much larger clonotype sits a single base away.

Library method: the immunoSEQ multiplex PCR assay. In most patients, genomic DNA was isolated using the Qiagen DNeasy Blood and Tissue Kit and sent frozen to Adaptive Biotechnologies for TCR sequencing. For most patients, high-throughput TCR-beta CDR3 sequencing of genomic DNA was performed by Adaptive Biotechnologies. In the original analysis: TCR sequencing data for over 15 patients were retrieved from Adaptive's ImmunoSEQ software; a few other patients were processed with MiXCR and VDJtools. CD4 versus CD8 sorting errors were corrected by removing sequences found in both subsets at a frequency ratio below 5:1. CDR3 nucleotide sequences shared between donor and recipient were removed because their origin could not be assigned. To be classed as alloreactive, a clone needed at least 2-fold expansion over unstimulated cells and a minimum CFSE-low frequency of 0.002% (template counts) or 0.001% (read counts). Mappable clones were those detected in sequenced pre-transplant spleen, lymph node, or MLR CFSE-low populations of the donor or recipient. Cumulative frequency of alloreactive clones was calculated as a percentage of all sequences weighted by copy number. This is the immuneACCESS table as TCRdb keeps it, with only in-frame sequences that have V and J called. A part of the clones is gone; compared with another copy, unresolved V genes explain less than half, and the rest is unexplained. D and trimming come from the DNA, and the V and J calls and clone size come from that table. This sample gives around 25,000 clones in total; roughly 82% of them show up just once. The ten largest account for roughly 0.7% of the sample.

The sequence derives from a human donor who received an intestinal transplant. The rearranged segments are TRBV5-4 and TRBJ1-2, with 7 central nucleotides matching TRBD1. This specimen was unstimulated CD4+ T cells sorted from spleen or lymph node cells, taken before intestinal transplant. CDR3 loop: CASSQTGNYGYTF. The nucleotides are TGTGCCAGCAGCCAGACAGGGAACTATGGCTACACCTTC.